This T cell receptor (beta chain) was obtained from a study of blood T cell repertoires in COVID-19. On the study more broadly: Collection of acute and convalescent COVID-19 samples took place in the United States, Italy and Spain. T cells, B-cell-depleted T cells, or PBMCs provided the cDNA or gDNA that served as material.

Original handling: Reference gene primer amplification yielded estimated nucleated cell counts. TCRdb keeps only in-frame clones here, not all; method: immunoSEQ multiplex PCR. Clonal size and the V and J genes are those of that table, whereas D and trimming came from the DNA. There are roughly 30,000 clones in the sample; approximately 87% occur only once, and around 15% lies in the top ten. The CDR3 totals 16 residues. V was pared by 2 bases and J by 0 bases, with 11 bases between. The V gene's germline CDR1 is MNHEY and CDR2 SVGAGI. The source is a man aged 65 to 85 with active COVID-19. Sequencing was carried out using peripheral blood. The chain recombines TRBV6-5 with TRBJ1-3, with D maybe TRBD1 (6 bases). In DNA, the CDR3 is TGTGCCAGCAGTTACCAGTGGGGGCTCTCTGGAAACACCATATATTTT. Amino acids: CASSYQWGLSGNTIYF.